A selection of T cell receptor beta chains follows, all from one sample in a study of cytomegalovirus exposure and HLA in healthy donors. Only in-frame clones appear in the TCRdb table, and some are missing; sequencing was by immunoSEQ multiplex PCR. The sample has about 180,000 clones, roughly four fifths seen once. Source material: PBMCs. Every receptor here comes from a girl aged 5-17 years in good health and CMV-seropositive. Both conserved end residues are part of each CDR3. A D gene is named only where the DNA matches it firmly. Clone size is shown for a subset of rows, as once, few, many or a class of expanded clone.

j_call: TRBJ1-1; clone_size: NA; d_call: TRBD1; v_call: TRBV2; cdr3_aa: CASRDRGRLAFF; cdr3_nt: TGTGCCAGCCGGGACAGGGGGCGCTTAGCTTTCTTT
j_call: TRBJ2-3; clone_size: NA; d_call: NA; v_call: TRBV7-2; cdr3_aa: CASSLALPGWSLNTDTQYF; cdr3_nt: TGTGCCAGCAGCTTAGCATTACCAGGGTGGTCCTTAAACACAGATACGCAGTATTTT
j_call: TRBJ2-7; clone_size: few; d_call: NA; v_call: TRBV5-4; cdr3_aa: CASSLGFGYEQYF; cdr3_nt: TGTGCCAGCAGCTTGGGGTTCGGCTACGAGCAGTACTTC
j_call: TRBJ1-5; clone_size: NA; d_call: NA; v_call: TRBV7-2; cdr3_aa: CASSLLAMGGSQPQHF; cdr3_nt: TGTGCCAGCAGCCTCCTAGCGATGGGAGGATCCCAGCCCCAGCATTTT
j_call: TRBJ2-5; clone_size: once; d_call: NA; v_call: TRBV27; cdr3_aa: CASSRGWHQETQYF; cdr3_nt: TGTGCCAGCTCCAGAGGATGGCACCAAGAGACCCAGTACTTC
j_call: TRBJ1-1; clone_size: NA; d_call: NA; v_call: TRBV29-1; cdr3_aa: CSVDLTPNTEAFF; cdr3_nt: TGCAGCGTTGATTTGACACCAAACACTGAAGCTTTCTTT
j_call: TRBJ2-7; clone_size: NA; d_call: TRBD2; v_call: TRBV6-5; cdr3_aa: CASRPSGGGDEQYF; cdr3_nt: TGTGCCAGCAGGCCTAGCGGGGGGGGCGACGAGCAGTACTTC
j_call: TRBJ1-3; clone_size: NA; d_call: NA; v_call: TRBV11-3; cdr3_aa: CASSYWAPTGGNTIYF; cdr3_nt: TGTGCCAGCAGCTACTGGGCACCTACCGGCGGGAACACCATATATTTT
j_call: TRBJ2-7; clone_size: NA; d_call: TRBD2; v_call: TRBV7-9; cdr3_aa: CASSRAGASYEQYF; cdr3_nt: TGTGCCAGCAGCCGAGCGGGGGCATCCTACGAGCAGTACTTC
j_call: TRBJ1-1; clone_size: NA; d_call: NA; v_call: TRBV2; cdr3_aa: CASIQNTEAFF; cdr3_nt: TGTGCCAGCATACAGAACACTGAAGCTTTCTTT
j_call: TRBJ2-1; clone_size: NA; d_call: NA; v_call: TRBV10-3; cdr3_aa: CAISESPGLSYRDPYNEQFF; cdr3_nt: TGTGCCATCAGTGAGTCCCCTGGCTTATCGTACAGGGACCCCTACAATGAGCAGTTCTTC
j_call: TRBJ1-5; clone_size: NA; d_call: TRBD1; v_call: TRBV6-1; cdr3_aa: CASSPGGQGQPQHF; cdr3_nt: TGTGCCAGCAGCCCAGGGGGCCAAGGTCAGCCCCAGCATTTT
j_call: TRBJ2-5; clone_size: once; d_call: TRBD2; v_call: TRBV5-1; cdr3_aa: CASSPKRGGRETQYF; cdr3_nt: TGCGCCAGCAGCCCAAAGCGGGGGGGCCGAGAGACCCAGTACTTC
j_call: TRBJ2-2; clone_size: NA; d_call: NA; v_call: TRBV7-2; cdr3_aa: CASSLRLESGELFF; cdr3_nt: TGTGCCAGCAGCTTGAGACTAGAATCCGGGGAGCTGTTTTTT
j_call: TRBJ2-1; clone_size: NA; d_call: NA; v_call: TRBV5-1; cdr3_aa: CASSLDVSRNEQFF; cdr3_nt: TGCGCCAGCAGCTTGGACGTCTCGAGGAATGAGCAGTTCTTC
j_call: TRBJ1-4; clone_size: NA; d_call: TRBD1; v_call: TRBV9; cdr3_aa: CASSEGQAATEKLFF; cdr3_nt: TGTGCCAGCAGCGAGGGACAGGCAGCAACTGAAAAACTGTTTTTT
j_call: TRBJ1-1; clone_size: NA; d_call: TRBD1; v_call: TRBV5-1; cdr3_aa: CASSPGQGNTEAFF; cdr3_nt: TGCGCCAGCAGCCCGGGACAGGGGAACACTGAAGCTTTCTTT
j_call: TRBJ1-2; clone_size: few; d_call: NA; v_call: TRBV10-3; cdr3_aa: CAISEAQVGYTF; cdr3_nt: TGTGCCATCAGTGAGGCTCAGGTCGGCTACACCTTC
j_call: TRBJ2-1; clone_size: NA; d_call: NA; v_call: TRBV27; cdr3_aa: CASSLRGGASYNEQFF; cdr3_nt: TGTGCCAGCAGTTTAAGAGGGGGAGCCTCCTACAATGAGCAGTTCTTC